This is a list of T cell receptor beta chains from one sample in a study of cytomegalovirus exposure and HLA in healthy donors. Profiling relied on immunoSEQ multiplex PCR, and the TCRdb table lists in-frame clones only, not all of them. The sample lists around 170,000 clones; approximately 79% were seen once. The sample comprised PBMCs. The receptors derive from a woman in her forties in good health and CMV-seronegative. Each CDR3 is given with its conserved first and last residue. The order of the fields is V gene, clone size, J gene, D gene, CDR3 DNA, CDR3 protein. The D gene is left open where the match is weak. Clone size appears in some rows only: once, few, many, or a class for an expanded clone.

v_gene: TRBV19; abundance: .; j_gene: TRBJ1-6; d_gene: TRBD1; CDR3nt: TGTGCCAGTAGGCCGGGACAGGCTAGCTCCTATAATTCACCCCTCCACTTT; CDR3aa: CASRPGQASSYNSPLHF
v_gene: TRBV7-2; abundance: .; j_gene: TRBJ2-1; d_gene: TRBD2; CDR3nt: TGTGCCAGCCGCTCCGGACTAGCGGGCTACTACAATGAGCAGTTCTTC; CDR3aa: CASRSGLAGYYNEQFF
v_gene: TRBV10-3; abundance: few; j_gene: TRBJ2-2; d_gene: TRBD2; CDR3nt: TGTGCCATCAGCCGGCTAGCGGACACCGGGGAGCTGTTTTTT; CDR3aa: CAISRLADTGELFF
v_gene: TRBV4-2; abundance: .; j_gene: TRBJ2-5; d_gene: .; CDR3nt: TGTGCCAGCAGCCAAGAAGGAACAGGGATACAAGAGACCCAGTACTTC; CDR3aa: CASSQEGTGIQETQYF
v_gene: TRBV2; abundance: .; j_gene: TRBJ2-7; d_gene: TRBD2; CDR3nt: TGTGCCAGCAGTGATGATAGCGGGGGACCCTACGAGCAGTACTTC; CDR3aa: CASSDDSGGPYEQYF
v_gene: TRBV5-1; abundance: few; j_gene: TRBJ1-4; d_gene: TRBD1; CDR3nt: TGCGCCAGCCTTGGGGGACAGGACGATAATGAAAAACTGTTTTTT; CDR3aa: CASLGGQDDNEKLFF
v_gene: TRBV2; abundance: .; j_gene: TRBJ2-5; d_gene: TRBD1; CDR3nt: TGTGCCAGTGGCGGACAGGGCGTGGAGACCCAGTACTTC; CDR3aa: CASGGQGVETQYF
v_gene: TRBV6-1; abundance: .; j_gene: TRBJ1-2; d_gene: TRBD1; CDR3nt: TGTGCCAGCTTCGGACAGGGAAACCCCTATGGCTACACCTTC; CDR3aa: CASFGQGNPYGYTF
v_gene: TRBV30; abundance: .; j_gene: TRBJ1-5; d_gene: TRBD1; CDR3nt: TGTGCCTGGGGAGGACAGGGAGGGGGTCAGCCCCAGCATTTT; CDR3aa: CAWGGQGGGQPQHF
v_gene: TRBV9; abundance: .; j_gene: TRBJ2-1; d_gene: .; CDR3nt: TGTGCCAGCAGCGTTTACGGGCCCGAGGGTGAGCAGTTCTTC; CDR3aa: CASSVYGPEGEQFF
v_gene: TRBV5-1; abundance: .; j_gene: TRBJ2-1; d_gene: TRBD1; CDR3nt: TGCGCCAGCAGCTTGTTGGAGACAGGGTCAGGGAATGAGCAGTTCTTC; CDR3aa: CASSLLETGSGNEQFF
v_gene: TRBV7-6; abundance: .; j_gene: TRBJ2-3; d_gene: .; CDR3nt: TGTGCCAGCAGCGAGAATAGGGGTACGCAGTATTTT; CDR3aa: CASSENRGTQYF
v_gene: TRBV7-3; abundance: .; j_gene: TRBJ1-1; d_gene: .; CDR3nt: TGTGCCAGCAGCTTGGTGGGCGGGGACACTGAAGCTTTCTTT; CDR3aa: CASSLVGGDTEAFF
v_gene: TRBV2; abundance: .; j_gene: TRBJ2-3; d_gene: TRBD2; CDR3nt: TGTGCCAGCAGGATAGCGGGCCTCACAGATACGCAGTATTTT; CDR3aa: CASRIAGLTDTQYF
v_gene: TRBV21-1; abundance: .; j_gene: TRBJ2-2; d_gene: .; CDR3nt: TGTGCCAGCAGGGCGGGACTTAACACCGGGGAGCTGTTTTTT; CDR3aa: CASRAGLNTGELFF
v_gene: TRBV10-3; abundance: .; j_gene: TRBJ1-5; d_gene: .; CDR3nt: TGTGCCATCAGTGAGAACAGAGGCAATCAGCCCCAGCATTTT; CDR3aa: CAISENRGNQPQHF
v_gene: TRBV5-1; abundance: .; j_gene: TRBJ2-1; d_gene: .; CDR3nt: TGCGCCAGCAGCCCCGCGGGTGGGTGTGAGCAGTTCTTC; CDR3aa: CASSPAGGCEQFF